Listed below are T cell receptor beta chains from one sample, sequenced in a study of T cells in Graves' hyperthyroidism and ophthalmopathy. MiXCR was run by TCRdb on the multiplex PCR reads, yielding one entry per CDR3 protein. This table has a few hundred thousand distinct CDR3 sequences, about 45% appearing once. Sequenced: peripheral blood or thyroid tissue (not recorded which). The receptor set was obtained from a young woman with Graves' hyperthyroidism. The CDR3 runs from the conserved cysteine through the conserved F or W. D genes are given only for firm matches. The size entry is marked missing in some rows and otherwise reads once, few, many or a size class.

V gene,D gene,clone size,J gene,CDR3 protein,CDR3 DNA
TRBV19,TRBD2,few,TRBJ2-2,CATTQRESFGELFF,TGTGCCACCACCCAGCGGGAGAGTTTCGGGGAGCTGTTTTTT
TRBV4-3,.,many,TRBJ2-7,CASSHTGGQSSYEQYF,TGCGCCAGCAGCCATACGGGGGGACAGAGCTCCTACGAGCAGTACTTC
TRBV2,.,many,TRBJ1-1,CASRMALAFF,TGTGCCAGCAGGATGGCGCTGGCTTTCTTT
TRBV2,.,.,TRBJ2-7,CASSYLSSYNEQYF,TGTGCCAGCAGTTACCTGAGCTCCTACAATGAGCAGTACTTC
TRBV20-1,TRBD1,.,TRBJ1-1,CSALMTGAEAFF,TGCAGTGCTCTAATGACAGGGGCTGAAGCTTTCTTT
TRBV19,.,.,TRBJ2-1,CASSTGTTFRSYNEQFF,TGTGCCAGCAGCACCGGGACAACCTTCCGCTCCTACAATGAGCAGTTCTTC
TRBV6-2/TRBV6-3,.,many,TRBJ2-7,CASSYGAAPTSYEQYF,TGTGCCAGCAGTTACGGTGCAGCCCCTACCTCCTACGAGCAGTACTTC
TRBV29-1,.,.,TRBJ1-5,CSVEGQGQPQHF,TGCAGCGTTGAAGGGCAGGGGCAGCCCCAGCATTTT
TRBV20-1,TRBD2,once,TRBJ2-5,CSARSVGAGDEGETQYF,TGCAGTGCTCGTTCTGTTGGGGCGGGAGACGAGGGAGAGACCCAGTACTTC
TRBV7-3,TRBD1,.,TRBJ2-2,CASSSPGQGGNTGELFF,TGTGCCAGCAGCTCCCCGGGACAGGGGGGGAACACCGGGGAGCTGTTTTTT
TRBV18,.,once,TRBJ2-5,CASSPPGTGQETKYF,TGTGCCAGCTCACCTCCCGGTACGGGCCAAGAGACCAAGTACTTC
TRBV20-1,TRBD1,many,TRBJ1-3,CSASLGGLSGNTIYF,TGCAGTGCTAGTTTAGGGGGCCTCTCTGGAAACACCATATATTTT
TRBV29-1,TRBD1,.,TRBJ2-7,CSVHSGTGGFYEQYF,TGCAGCGTTCACTCCGGGACAGGGGGCTTCTACGAGCAGTACTTC
TRBV20-1,TRBD1,.,TRBJ2-5,CSASHRQGQLQETQYF,TGCAGTGCCAGCCACAGACAGGGACAGCTCCAAGAGACCCAGTACTTC
TRBV29-1,.,once,TRBJ1-5,CSLWGVGSNQPQHF,TGCAGTTTATGGGGGGTGGGTAGCAATCAGCCCCAGCATTTT
TRBV7-9,.,.,TRBJ2-6,CASSLIGRTGANVLTF,TGTGCCAGCAGCTTAATTGGGCGGACAGGGGCCAACGTCCTGACTTTC
TRBV19,.,.,TRBJ1-1,CASSTHWMNTEAFF,TGTGCCAGTAGTACCCACTGGATGAACACTGAAGCTTTCTTT
TRBV10-3,.,.,TRBJ1-1,CAIMTDQNLVSEAFF,TGTGCCATCATGACAGACCAGAATCTTGTCTCTGAAGCTTTCTTT
TRBV19,TRBD1,many,TRBJ1-4,CASSIMSGGLDTDEKLFF,TGTGCCAGTAGTATAATGTCAGGGGGTCTTGATACCGATGAAAAACTGTTTTTT
TRBV11-1,TRBD1,.,TRBJ2-1,CASSLARQGVLLEQFF,TGTGCCAGCAGCTTGGCCCGACAGGGGGTACTCCTCGAGCAGTTCTTC
TRBV9,.,once,TRBJ2-7,CALPGDMSYEQYF,TGTGCCCTACCAGGGGACATGTCCTACGAGCAGTACTTC
TRBV20-1,TRBD2,many,TRBJ2-7,CSARGRPLAAIYEQYF,TGCAGTGCTAGAGGACGCCCCCTAGCGGCAATCTACGAGCAGTACTTC
TRBV6-2/TRBV6-3,.,many,TRBJ1-1,CASSSLGTVMGTEAFF,TGTGCCAGCAGTTCCCTAGGGACGGTCATGGGCACTGAAGCTTTCTTT
TRBV5-8,.,many,TRBJ2-5,CASSLEGGQGTQYF,TGTGCCAGCAGCTTGGAAGGGGGGCAAGGGACCCAGTACTTC
TRBV19,.,many,TRBJ1-2,CASSIDRELDNYGYTF,TGTGCCAGTAGTATAGATAGGGAGTTGGATAACTATGGCTACACCTTC
TRBV27,.,few,TRBJ2-5,CASSPLTFGLRETQYF,TGTGCCAGCAGTCCCCTTACTTTCGGGTTACGAGAGACCCAGTACTTC
TRBV11-2,TRBD2,.,TRBJ2-2,CASTSRGSGETGELFF,TGTGCCAGCACGTCGCGGGGGTCTGGGGAGACCGGGGAGCTGTTTTTT
TRBV4-1,TRBD2,.,TRBJ2-2,CASSQVGLDGRNGELFF,TGCGCCAGCAGCCAAGTCGGACTAGATGGGAGAAACGGGGAGCTGTTTTTT
TRBV7-2,.,.,TRBJ2-3,CASSFPRSGDTQYF,TGTGCCAGCAGCTTTCCCCGTTCTGGAGATACGCAGTATTTT
TRBV7-9,.,many,TRBJ2-7,CASSLGGKAAYEQYF,TGTGCCAGCAGCTTAGGGGGTAAGGCCGCCTACGAGCAGTACTTC
TRBV6-4,.,many,TRBJ1-1,CASSFTSGSTEAFF,TGTGCCAGCAGTTTTACATCAGGGTCGACTGAAGCTTTCTTT
TRBV2,.,many,TRBJ2-7,CASRGPPSSYEQYF,TGTGCCAGCAGGGGACCTCCGAGCTCCTACGAGCAGTACTTC
TRBV4-2,TRBD1,many,TRBJ1-5,CASSQDTGANQPQHF,TGTGCCAGCAGCCAAGATACAGGGGCCAATCAGCCCCAGCATTTT
TRBV7-2,TRBD1,once,TRBJ1-2,CASSQDTGGEHYGYTF,TGCGCCAGCAGCCAAGACACAGGGGGCGAGCACTATGGCTACACCTTC
TRBV20-1,.,many,TRBJ1-1,CSARDQGREAFF,TGCAGTGCTAGAGATCAGGGCAGGGAAGCTTTCTTT
TRBV6-5,.,.,TRBJ2-3,CASSLLRDTQYF,TGTGCCAGCAGTCTCCTAAGGGATACGCAGTATTTT